This record covers a single T cell receptor (beta chain). The repertoire was sequenced with immunoSEQ multiplex PCR; TCRdb's copy has only in-frame clones and lacks some. The data show more than 200,000 clones, with around nine tenths seen just once and about 1.6% held by the top ten. The trim removed 1 base at V and 0 bases at J, leaving 6 bases unmatched. The CDR3 extends over 16 amino acids. Germline CDR1 reads KGHSH; CDR2 reads LQKENI. This record belongs to a study of blood T cell repertoires in COVID-19. Ages ranged from about 18 to 100 years, with residence in 24 US areas. Grouping used clinical history reported by participants in a survey and questionnaire. Cohort 3 recovered donors had two negative PCRs, clearance, or symptom resolution.

This TCR was recovered from a woman aged 50 to 60 who had recovered from COVID-19. Sequenced material: PBMCs or T cells enriched from blood (not recorded which). This sequence joins TRBV18 and TRBJ2-7, with 7 bases aligning to TRBD1. DNA of the CDR3: TGTGCCAGCTCACCACGTTCTGGGGACAGCTCCTACGAGCAGTACTTC. Translated: CASSPRSGDSSYEQYF.